This TCR beta chain was found in a study of molecular identifiers for immune sequencing clone quantification listed by TCRdb under 2018. With respect to the entire study: For a replicate experiment, the RNA from either around 20,000 or 99,000 naive CD8 T cells was divided into five aliquots, and four of those aliquots went on to sequencing. CD8 T cells were used in a methods study to benchmark molecular-identifier clustering-based TCR repertoire sequencing (MIDCIRS) and TCR RNA copy counting. Overall study outcomes, separate from this receptor: Highly expanded clone sizes could be underestimated if identical TCR molecules share a barcode. Around 2.9 recovered TCR RNA copies per cell were obtained by modeling, versus about 10 by digital PCR, implying a capture efficiency of 25% to 35%. Naive libraries contained spiked-in Jurkat TCR RNA (around eleven copies' worth), which is not part of the donor repertoire. In CMV-specific effector cells, clones with more than 20 RNA copies accounted for over 97% of molecules, whereas in naive cells such clones accounted for under 1%. When barcode sub-clustering was not used, chimeric consensus sequences inflated TCR diversity, with chimeras reaching as high as 47%. Spiked-in Jurkat TCR RNA equal to a single cell's worth was reported to be detectable even within one million naive CD8 T cells.

The library was generated by PCR. Sequencer: Illumina HiSeq 4000. Preparation of bulk TCR libraries followed a previously described approach, with the TCR primers listed in Table S5. Purification of total RNA was performed with the Qiagen AllPrep DNA/RNA kit. Before analysis, reads from multiple sequencing runs of the same library were pooled. The authors' analysis ran thus. Only reads with exact TCR constant sequence were kept, trimmed to 150 nt, and grouped by their 12-nt molecular barcodes. Reads in each barcode group were sub-clustered using a 15% Levenshtein threshold, and a quality-weighted consensus sequence was built for each RNA molecule. Non-functional sequences were filtered out, along with any lower-count sequence sitting one edit away from another sequence. Barcode sub-clusters with fewer than 20% of the maximum read count were removed, based on fitting two negative binomial distributions. Clones were called with MiXCR by TCRdb after fastp trimmed the public reads at Q25, and only in-frame beta chains were retained. When rows share a CDR3 protein, they turn into one entry using the most common DNA and genes. The authors' filters were not applied to this entry. This sample is represented by tens of thousands of distinct CDR3 sequences; 15% to 20% of them were singletons. Around 0.88% of the sample rests with the top ten.

This clonotype was counted a few times. The antigen it binds to is not known. No much larger clone exists at a distance of one base, and base qualities are not known. For this chain, trimming is 2 bases at the V end and 4 bases at the J end, and the number of junction bases without a gene match is 3. Its CDR3 holds 15 amino acids, cysteine through phenylalanine. Only the CDR3 DNA stays, 45 bases, in frame from base 1. Taken from the germline V gene, the CDR1 and CDR2 loops are MGHRA and YSYEKL. Naive CD8 T cell libraries were made from approximately 20,000 to 1,000,000 sorted cells using 10%, 30% or 50% of purified RNA. Naive CD8 T cells were FACS-sorted as CD8+CD4-CCR7+CD45RA+ on a BD FACSAria II into RLT Plus buffer. To test detection sensitivity, Jurkat RNA equal to over nine TCR copies was added to samples of roughly 19,000-1,100,000 naive CD8 T cells. Enrichment of CD8 T cells was performed with RosetteSep CD8+ T Cell Enrichment Cocktail and Ficoll-Paque, after which ACK red cell lysis was carried out.

The V and J segments used are TRBV4-1 and TRBJ2-7; the central 12 bases match TRBD2. The sequencing sample was made of naive CD8+ T cells from blood, with Jurkat cell RNA spiked in. The cell subset or site label of this sample denotes: FACS-sorted CD8+CD4-CCR7+CD45RA+ naive T cells. This receptor was identified in a human donor in good health. Some libraries in this study had Jurkat cell RNA spiked in. The sequence in DNA is TGCGCCAGCAGCCAAAGACTAGCGGGGGAATACGAGCAGTACTTC. It codes for CASSQRLAGEYEQYF.